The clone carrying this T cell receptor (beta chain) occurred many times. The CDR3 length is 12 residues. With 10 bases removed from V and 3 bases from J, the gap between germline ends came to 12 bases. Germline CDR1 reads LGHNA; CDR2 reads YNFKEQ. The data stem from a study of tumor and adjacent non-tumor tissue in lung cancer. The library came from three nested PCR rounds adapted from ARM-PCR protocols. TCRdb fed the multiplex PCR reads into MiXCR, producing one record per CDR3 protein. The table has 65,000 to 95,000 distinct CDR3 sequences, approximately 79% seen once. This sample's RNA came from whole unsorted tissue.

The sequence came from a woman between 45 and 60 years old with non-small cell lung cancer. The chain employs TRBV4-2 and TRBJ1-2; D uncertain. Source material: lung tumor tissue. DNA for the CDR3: TGTGCCACCCCCCCCGGCGACTATGGCTACACCTTC. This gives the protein CATPPGDYGYTF.